A selection of T cell receptor beta chains follows, all from one sample in a study of yellow fever vaccine responses in identical twins. TCRdb fed the RT-PCR reads into MiXCR, producing one record per CDR3 protein. The table lists 3,000 to 4,000 distinct CDR3 sequences, approximately 85% of them singletons. The input for sequencing was T cells from blood (PBMCs), unsorted or a sorted subset (not recorded which), taken before or after yellow fever vaccination (not recorded which). These receptors were obtained from a woman aged 18-29 years who received the yellow fever vaccine. Each CDR3 is given with its conserved first and last residue. A D gene is named only where the DNA matches it firmly. A row's size may be missing; if present it is once, few, many or a size class.

size	D	V	J	DNA	CDR3
few	TRBD2	TRBV4-1	TRBJ2-1	TGCGCCAGCAGCGGCGGGAGGGCGGATGAGCAGTTCTTC	CASSGGRADEQFF
NA	TRBD2	TRBV4-2	TRBJ2-3	TGTGCCAGCAGCCACCTAGCGGGGGATATCGATACGCAGTATTTT	CASSHLAGDIDTQYF
NA	NA	TRBV7-9	TRBJ2-7	TGTGCCAGCAGCCCGATTCCCTACGAGCAGTACTTC	CASSPIPYEQYF
NA	NA	TRBV28	TRBJ2-1	TGTGCCAGCAGTCTCAGACTAGGGGGCAATGAGCAGTTCTTC	CASSLRLGGNEQFF
NA	NA	TRBV10-1	TRBJ2-7	TGCGCCAGCAGTCGGGACCTCAATGCCCTCTACGAGCAGTACTTC	CASSRDLNALYEQYF
few	TRBD1	TRBV29-1	TRBJ2-7	TGCAGCGTTGGGACAGGGATCTACGAGCAGTACTTC	CSVGTGIYEQYF
NA	NA	TRBV10-3	TRBJ1-3	TGTGCCATCAGTGACAGCGACTCTGGAAACACCATATATTTT	CAISDSDSGNTIYF
NA	NA	TRBV2	TRBJ2-3	TGTGCCAGCAGTGGAAAAATGAGAGATACGCAGTATTTT	CASSGKMRDTQYF
NA	NA	TRBV11-2	TRBJ2-3	TGTGCCAGCAGACGTCAGGGGCAGCTAGGGGGAGATACGCAGTATTTT	CASRRQGQLGGDTQYF
NA	NA	TRBV29-1	TRBJ2-2	TGCAGCGTTGAGATGGGACCGAACACCGGGGAGCTGTTTTTT	CSVEMGPNTGELFF
NA	TRBD2	TRBV7-3	TRBJ2-1	TGTGCCAGCAGCACCGGACTAGCGGGGGGTATCGATGAGCAGTTCTTC	CASSTGLAGGIDEQFF
NA	NA	TRBV11-1	TRBJ2-1	TGTGCCAGCAGCCTAACGACAGTGGTGCAGTTCTTC	CASSLTTVVQFF
NA	TRBD2	TRBV4-3	TRBJ2-5	TGCGCCAGCAGCCAAGAAAGTCGGTTCACTAGCGGGAATGAGACCCAGTACTTC	CASSQESRFTSGNETQYF
NA	NA	TRBV5-4	TRBJ2-5	TGTGCCAGCAGATTGTTTGTTTCCGAGACCCAGTACTTC	CASRLFVSETQYF
NA	NA	TRBV7-9	TRBJ2-5	TGTGCCAGCAGCTTAAACTCGGCATCGCAAGAGACCCAGTACTTC	CASSLNSASQETQYF
NA	NA	TRBV21-1	TRBJ2-4	TGTGCCATAAGACACCTGGGGGCCAAAAACATTCAGTACTTC	CAIRHLGAKNIQYF
NA	NA	TRBV7-2	TRBJ2-5	TGTGCCAGCAGCCCCATCCGGGGGGCCCATGAGACCCAGTACTTC	CASSPIRGAHETQYF
NA	NA	TRBV29-1	TRBJ2-7	TGCAGCGTGGCAGGAGAGAGCTCCTACGAGCAGTACTTC	CSVAGESSYEQYF
NA	TRBD1	TRBV4-1	TRBJ1-1	TGCGCCAGCAGCCCGCGGACAGGGCCAGGGGACACTGAAGCTTTCTTT	CASSPRTGPGDTEAFF
NA	NA	TRBV7-9	TRBJ1-6	TGTGCCAGCAGCCGCGGAACAGGGCAACTCCACTTT	CASSRGTGQLHF
NA	TRBD1	TRBV18	TRBJ1-3	TGTGCCAGCTCACCAGGACAGGGCTCTGGAAACACCATATATTTT	CASSPGQGSGNTIYF
NA	NA	TRBV6-2/TRBV6-3	TRBJ2-4	TGTGCCAGCAGTTACTCCGGCAACAAAAACATTCAGTACTTC	CASSYSGNKNIQYF
NA	TRBD1	TRBV6-2/TRBV6-3	TRBJ2-1	TGTGCCAGCAGAGGGACAGGGTTTGCGGGGCAGTTCTTC	CASRGTGFAGQFF
NA	NA	TRBV19	TRBJ2-3	TGTGCCAGTAGTATAGGTGGCGATACGCAGTATTTT	CASSIGGDTQYF
once	NA	TRBV5-1	TRBJ2-5	TGCGCCAGCAGTAGGCAGGCTCAAGAGACCCAGTACTTC	CASSRQAQETQYF
NA	TRBD1	TRBV27	TRBJ2-7	TGTGCCAGCACGAGGACAGGTAGCTCCTACGAGCAGTACTTC	CASTRTGSSYEQYF
NA	NA	TRBV15	TRBJ2-7	TGTGCCACCAGCAGAGCATCGGCTAGTCCATACGAGCAGTACTTC	CATSRASASPYEQYF
NA	TRBD2	TRBV20-1	TRBJ2-1	TGCAGTGCAGGAGCGGGACTAGCATCTGAGCAGTTCTTC	CSAGAGLASEQFF
NA	NA	TRBV10-3	TRBJ2-7	TGTGCCATCAGTGAGTTTCTAGTCTCAGGCTACGAGCAGTACTTC	CAISEFLVSGYEQYF
NA	NA	TRBV4-1	TRBJ2-7	TGCGCCAGCAGAGGGACTGCAACCTACGAGCAGTACTTC	CASRGTATYEQYF
NA	NA	TRBV7-8	TRBJ2-7	TGTGCCAGCAGCGGAAAGGGTGGCGAGCAGTACTTC	CASSGKGGEQYF